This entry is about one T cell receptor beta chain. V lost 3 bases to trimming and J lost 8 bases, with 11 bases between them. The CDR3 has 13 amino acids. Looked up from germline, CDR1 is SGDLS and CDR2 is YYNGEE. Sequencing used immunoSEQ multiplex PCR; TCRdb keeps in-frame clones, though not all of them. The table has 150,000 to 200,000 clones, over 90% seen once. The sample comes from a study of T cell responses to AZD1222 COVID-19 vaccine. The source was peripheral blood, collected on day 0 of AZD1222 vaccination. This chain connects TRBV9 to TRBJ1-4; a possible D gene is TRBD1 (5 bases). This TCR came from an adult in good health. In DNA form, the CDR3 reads TGTGCCAGCAGCGCGACAGCCCAAGAAAAACTGTTTTTT. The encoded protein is CASSATAQEKLFF. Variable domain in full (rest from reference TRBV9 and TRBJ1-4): DSGVTQTPKHLITATGQRVTLRCSPRSGDLSVYWYQQSLDQGLQFLIQYYNGEERAKGNILERFSAQQFPDLHSELNLSSLELGDSALYFCASSATAQEKLFFGSGTQLSVL.